This T cell receptor beta chain was identified in a study of T cell repertoires in cytomegalovirus infection. Background on the study: Evidence of both CMV infection and a matching HLA type came from public TCR beta signatures. Overall study results and limits: People with CMV and the relevant HLA were identified by cumulative public TCR beta family frequency.

About this clonotype itself: The antigen is unknown.

TCRdb recomputed calls from the reads with MiXCR, one row per CDR3 protein. This sample has hundreds of thousands of distinct CDR3 sequences, with about 30% found just once. This CDR3 has 15 amino acids. Trimming took 4 bases from V and 5 from J, leaving 17 bases between them. Per the germline V gene, CDR1 is SGHAT and CDR2 is FQNNGV. The receptor's source is a human donor in good health (CMV status not recorded). Some clones in this sample may be carry-over from other donors' samples. Specimen: cultured PBMCs, collected from culture after CMV antigen stimulation. The chain links TRBV11-2 to TRBJ1-2, with D perhaps TRBD1 (6 bases). CDR3 region: CASSYDRFLGYGYTF. Written as DNA, the CDR3 is TGTGCCAGCAGCTACGACAGGTTTTTAGGGTATGGCTACACCTTC. Complete variable domain (other parts from reference TRBV11-2 and TRBJ1-2): EAGVAQSPRYKIIEKRQSVAFWCNPISGHATLYWYQQILGQGPKLLIQFQNNGVVDDSQLPKDRFSAERLKGVDSTLKIQPAKLEDSAVYLCASSYDRFLGYGYTFGSGTRLTVV.